The 32 T cell receptor beta chains reported below all come from one sample, sequenced in a study of cytomegalovirus exposure and HLA in healthy donors. Data came from immunoSEQ multiplex PCR; TCRdb stores just in-frame clones and leaves some out. The sample has 250,000 to 300,000 clones; around 86% are singletons. What was sequenced was PBMCs. These receptor sequences come from a woman between 18 and 30 years old in good health and CMV-seronegative.

J is TRBJ1-1 and V is TRBV27; 10 nucleotides match TRBD1. Per germline, CDR1 MNHEY and CDR2 SMNVEV (reference sequence). J gave up 4 bases and V 4 bases, and 9 bases lay outside the gene matches. This CDR3 has 16 residues. CDR3 in DNA: TGTGCCAGCAGTTGGCGACAGGGGGCGCGGGGCACTGAAGCTTTCTTT. It specifies CASSWRQGARGTEAFF.

The gene calls are TRBV5-1 and TRBJ2-1; the match to TRBD2 covers 7 bases. The V segment lost 1 base and the J segment 5 bases; nucleotides outside the gene matches: 9. The CDR3 contains 16 residues. Per the germline V gene, CDR1 is SGHRS and CDR2 is YFSETQ. The CDR3 DNA follows: TGCGCCAGCAGCTTGCGACCGACTAGCCGCAACAATGAGCAGTTCTTC. This gives the protein CASSLRPTSRNNEQFF.

This chain uses TRBV7-6 with TRBJ2-7; the match to TRBD2 covers 15 bases. The CDR3 has 19 residues. The V gene's germline CDR1 is SGHVS and CDR2 FNYEAQ. The trim removed 5 bases at V and 3 bases at J, leaving 14 bases unmatched. The DNA for the CDR3 is TGTGCCAGCAGCACCGATGGACTAGCGGGAGGGCTCGGTGACTACGAGCAGTACTTC. Translation: CASSTDGLAGGLGDYEQYF.

The CDR3 region has the DNA TGCGCCAGCAGCTTGGGAGCAGGGAACACTGAAGCTTTCTTT. This codes for CASSLGAGNTEAFF. The chain carries TRBV5-1 and TRBJ1-1, with unresolved D. The CDR3 runs to 14 residues. V lost 0 bases, J lost 1 base, and 7 bases lay in between. Per the germline V gene, CDR1 is SGHRS and CDR2 is YFSETQ.

This clone was counted a few times. The gene calls are TRBV5-1 and TRBJ2-1, with 13 bases identical to TRBD2. This CDR3 is 16 amino acids long. The V gene end was trimmed by 4 bases and the J gene end by 5 bases; junction bases not matched to a gene: 6. In germline, CDR1 is SGHRS, CDR2 YFSETQ. The DNA of the CDR3 is TGCGCCAGCAGCCCTACTAGCGGGGGGGGACACAATGAGCAGTTCTTC. Translated, it gives CASSPTSGGGHNEQFF.

This rearrangement joins TRBV11-3 to TRBJ1-2; D is unresolved. V shed 3 bases and J shed 8 bases, with 13 bases lying between them. The CDR3 contains 13 residues. Per the germline V gene, CDR1 is SGHNT and CDR2 is YENEEA. The CDR3 sequence: CASSFNGDRGYTF. CDR3 in DNA: TGTGCCAGCAGCTTCAACGGGGATAGGGGCTACACCTTC.

This chain links TRBV7-6 with TRBJ2-3; D possibly corresponds to TRBD2 (5 bases). Germline values: CDR1 SGHVS, CDR2 FNYEAQ. V lost 3 bases and J lost 3, with 13 bases in between. The CDR3 loop spans 15 amino acids. Here the CDR3 DNA reads TGTGCCAGCAGCTTCCGGGGTCACCAGACAGATACGCAGTATTTT. Protein sequence: CASSFRGHQTDTQYF.

The sample holds a few counts of this clone. This chain joins TRBV11-3 and TRBJ2-7; 7 nucleotides agree with TRBD1. The V segment lost 5 bases and the J segment 0 bases; nucleotides outside the gene matches: 4. The CDR3 runs 14 residues. CDR1 and CDR2 (germline): SGHNT, YENEEA. CDR3 nucleotides: TGTGCCAGCAGCCCAAGGGACAGCTCCTACGAGCAGTACTTC. This translates into CASSPRDSSYEQYF.

J is TRBJ2-5 and V is TRBV28, with 7 bases aligning to TRBD1. V lost 6 bases and J lost 5; bases outside the gene matches: 9. Per the germline V gene, CDR1 is MDHEN and CDR2 is SYDVKM. This CDR3 has 14 residues. DNA for the CDR3: TGTGCCAGCAGCATCCAGGGGGTGGCTGAGACCCAGTACTTC. Residues: CASSIQGVAETQYF.

V gene TRBV4-3 combines with J gene TRBJ2-7; 10 nucleotides line up with TRBD1. V lost 3 bases to trimming and J lost 1 base; unmatched junction nucleotides: 15. Germline CDR1 and CDR2: LGHNA and YSLEER. This CDR3 region has 19 residues. This CDR3 reads CASSQSGTGDSKRSYEQYF. As DNA, the CDR3 is TGCGCCAGCAGCCAGTCCGGGACAGGGGATAGTAAGAGGTCCTACGAGCAGTACTTC.

This clone showed up many times. The chain has TRBV6-4 and TRBJ2-2; 11 bases are a match to TRBD1. This CDR3 contains 15 residues. CDR1 and CDR2 (germline): MRHNA, SNTAGT. With 4 bases clipped from V and 3 bases from J, the junction kept 1 base outside the gene matches. CDR3 DNA sequence: TGTGCCAGCAGTGTGGGACAGGGGGACACCGGGGAGCTGTTTTTT. Translated, it gives CASSVGQGDTGELFF.

The V and J genes are TRBV5-6 and TRBJ2-5, with D tentatively TRBD2 (6 bases). The CDR3 runs to 14 residues. Per germline, CDR1 SGHDT and CDR2 YYEEEE. V lost 4 bases, J lost 9 bases, and 19 bases lay in between. The CDR3 coding sequence is TGTGCCAGCAGCCGGTGGGCTTTCGCGGGGTCCCAGTACTTC. Its protein product is CASSRWAFAGSQYF.

The table lists this clone with a count of one. J is TRBJ2-7 and V is TRBV11-2, with D possibly matching TRBD1 (7 bases). V shed 1 base and J shed 3 bases, with 16 bases lying between them. This CDR3 has 16 amino acids. Germline lookup yields CDR1 SGHAT and CDR2 FQNNGV. CDR3 in amino acids: CASSLGFGRGVYEQYF. The CDR3 DNA reads as TGTGCCAGCAGCTTAGGATTCGGCAGGGGGGTCTACGAGCAGTACTTC. Based on the CDR3 plus reference TRBV11-2 and TRBJ2-7, the full variable domain is EAGVAQSPRYKIIEKRQSVAFWCNPISGHATLYWYQQILGQGPKLLIQFQNNGVVDDSQLPKDRFSAERLKGVDSTLKIQPAKLEDSAVYLCASSLGFGRGVYEQYFGPGTRLTVT.

This clone was seen a handful of times. V gene TRBV5-6 combines with J gene TRBJ2-7; a weak D match, TRBD2 (6 bases). V dropped 1 base and J dropped 3 bases, with 11 bases sitting between them. Germline V gene sequence: CDR1 SGHDT, CDR2 YYEEEE. There are 14 residues in the CDR3. The CDR3 loop reads CASSLSGGNYEQYF. The CDR3 DNA is TGTGCCAGCAGCTTGAGTGGCGGGAACTACGAGCAGTACTTC.

This clone was seen just once. The chain has TRBV19 and TRBJ1-5; weak D call: TRBD1 (6 bases). The CDR3 has 16 amino acids. V lost 6 bases and J 1 base, leaving 16 bases between the germline ends. Per the germline V gene, CDR1 is LNHDA and CDR2 is SQIVND (reference sequence). The CDR3 reads CASSPRGRSSNQPQHF. The CDR3 DNA reads as TGTGCCAGTAGCCCCAGGGGACGTTCGAGCAATCAGCCCCAGCATTTT.

The chain has TRBV18 and TRBJ2-1, with a possible D match to TRBD2 (5 bases). Looked up from germline, CDR1 is KGHSH and CDR2 is LQKENI. Between the trimmed V and J ends, which lost 3 bases and 5 bases, there was a span of 14 bases. The CDR3 runs 15 residues. The CDR3 DNA follows: TGTGCCAGCTCACCCAATAGAGGGTCTGACAATGAGCAGTTCTTC. It encodes CASSPNRGSDNEQFF.

This chain links TRBV6-1 with TRBJ2-2; 7 bases align to TRBD1. Looked up from germline, CDR1 is MNHNS and CDR2 is SASEGT. The length of the CDR3 is 12 residues. As DNA, the CDR3 is TGTGCGACAGGGCCGAACACCGGGGAGCTGTTTTTT. Translation gives CATGPNTGELFF.

This chain links TRBV4-1 with TRBJ1-1, with 7 bases lining up with TRBD1. Germline trimming cut 6 bases from V and 11 bases from J; bases unmatched to any gene: 9. Germline CDR1 and CDR2: MGHRA and YSYEKL. This CDR3 is built from 12 residues. The CDR3 protein is CASRTTGKMAFF. The CDR3 DNA reads as TGCGCCAGCAGGACGACAGGGAAGATGGCTTTCTTT.

This clone was seen just once. The chain recombines TRBV7-2 with TRBJ1-1, with 8 bases aligning to TRBD1. V lost 4 bases, J lost 4 bases, and 5 bases stayed unmatched. This CDR3 is built from 14 residues. The germline CDR1 and CDR2 sequences are SGHTA and FQGNSA. Here the CDR3 DNA reads TGTGCCAGCAGCTCCCGACAGGGGTTCACTGAAGCTTTCTTT. Translation: CASSSRQGFTEAFF.

The V call is TRBV25-1, the J call TRBJ1-2; weak D call: TRBD1 (6 bases). Germline CDR1 reads MGHDK; CDR2 reads SYGVNS. V lost 4 bases and J lost 3, with 12 bases in between. The CDR3 is made up of 14 amino acids. The CDR3: CASSVQGRDYGYTF. The DNA for the CDR3 is TGTGCCAGCAGTGTACAGGGTAGGGACTATGGCTACACCTTC.

V is TRBV6-5 and J is TRBJ2-3, with 7 positions matching TRBD1. The J segment lost 0 bases and the V segment lost 6 bases, leaving 6 bases of the junction unmatched. Germline-derived CDR1 and CDR2 are MNHEY and SVGAGI. The CDR3 has 15 residues. CDR3 DNA sequence: TGTGCCAGCAGATTCTTGACAGGGAGCACAGATACGCAGTATTTT. This sequence encodes CASRFLTGSTDTQYF.

The J gene is TRBJ2-7, the V gene TRBV4-3, with D maybe TRBD1 (6 bases). V lost 3 bases and J lost 4, with 13 bases in between. Per germline, CDR1 LGHNA and CDR2 YSLEER. The CDR3 spans 14 residues. CDR3 loop: CASSQAGTRYEQYF. DNA for the CDR3: TGCGCCAGCAGCCAGGCCGGGACACGTTACGAGCAGTACTTC.

This clone was observed a single time. The rearrangement uses TRBV7-8 and TRBJ1-5, with D possibly TRBD1 on 6 matching bases. Germline lookup yields CDR1 SGHVS and CDR2 FQNEAQ. CDR3 length: 16 residues. The ends were cut back, 0 bases at V and 2 bases at J, with 11 bases in the middle. Here the CDR3 reads CASSLANRVGNQPQHF. In DNA form, the CDR3 reads TGTGCCAGCAGCTTAGCGAACAGGGTAGGCAATCAGCCCCAGCATTTT. Using reference TRBV7-8 and TRBJ1-5 for the parts outside the CDR3, the full variable domain is GAGVSQSPRYKVAKRGQDVALRCDPISGHVSLFWYQQALGQGPEFLTYFQNEAQLDKSGLPSDRFFAERPEGSVSTLKIQRTQQEDSAVYLCASSLANRVGNQPQHFGDGTRLSIL.

V is TRBV5-6 and J is TRBJ2-1; 15 bases match TRBD2. The CDR3 runs to 18 residues. Germline loops: CDR1 SGHDT, CDR2 YYEEEE. The junction had 7 bases not matched to a gene; V was cut back by 4 bases and J by 2 bases. CDR3 sequence reads: CASSMGLAGGEPYNEQFF. For the CDR3, the DNA is TGTGCCAGCAGCATGGGACTAGCGGGAGGAGAACCCTACAATGAGCAGTTCTTC.

Details on this clone: Sequence at one end of the junction differs from germline and may be a read error. V gene TRBV7-7 combines with J gene TRBJ1-3; a weak D match, TRBD1 (5 bases). There are 16 residues in the CDR3. Germline V gene data show CDR1 as SSHAT and CDR2 as FNYEAQ (reference sequence). The CDR3 DNA follows: TGTGCTAGCAGCTTAGCCGGGGGGTCCTCTGGAAACACCATATATTTT. Translation: CASSLAGGSSGNTIYF.

On this clone: The identical CDR3 is also encoded by other nucleotide sequences in the sample. The V gene is TRBV4-1, the J gene TRBJ1-5, with D uncertain. The germline V gene has CDR1 MGHRA and CDR2 YSYEKL. V was cut by 1 base and J by 5 bases, with 6 bases left in between. The CDR3 is 13 residues long. CDR3 loop: CASSQGGDQPQHF. In DNA form, the CDR3 reads TGCGCCAGCAGCCAAGGGGGAGATCAGCCCCAGCATTTT.

This chain joins TRBV7-9 and TRBJ2-5, with 9 bases that match TRBD1. Germline-derived CDR1 and CDR2 are SEHNR and FQNEAQ (reference sequence). J was trimmed by 4 bases and V by 4 bases; bases with no gene match: 7. The CDR3 contains 15 residues. CDR3 DNA: TGTGCCAGCAGCTCGAAGGGGACAGGGAGAGAGACCCAGTACTTC. Protein: CASSSKGTGRETQYF.

This chain joins TRBV2 and TRBJ1-4, with 8 bases fitting TRBD1. Trimming removed 0 bases from V and 6 bases from J; junction bases left unmatched: 6. Per germline, CDR1 SNHLY and CDR2 FYNNEI. The CDR3 is 16 amino acids. This CDR3 reads CASSEADRVGDEKLFF. CDR3 coding DNA: TGTGCCAGCAGTGAAGCGGACAGGGTTGGGGATGAAAAACTGTTTTTT.

In this sample, this clone turned up once. The V and J genes are TRBV2 and TRBJ2-2; 7 bases align to TRBD2. V gave up 10 bases and J gave up 6 bases; unmatched junction bases: 14. The CDR3 consists of 15 residues. Germline V lookup: CDR1 SNHLY, CDR2 FYNNEI. CDR3 region: CATRKRDYGAGELFF. For the CDR3, the DNA is TGTGCCACCAGAAAGAGGGACTATGGGGCCGGGGAGCTGTTTTTT.

The J gene is TRBJ2-7, the V gene TRBV6-5; 12 nucleotides align to TRBD2. With V trimmed by 4 bases and J by 3 bases, 4 bases remained unmatched. Germline CDR1 and CDR2: MNHEY and SVGAGI. The CDR3 has 15 residues. DNA of the CDR3: TGTGCCAGCAGTTCACTAGCGGGAGGTCACTACGAGCAGTACTTC. Amino acid sequence: CASSSLAGGHYEQYF.

This chain links TRBV4-1 with TRBJ2-5, with a weak D call TRBD2 (5 bases). Trimming pared 1 base from V and 10 bases from J, leaving 13 bases between. Germline CDR1 is MGHRA and CDR2 is YSYEKL. The CDR3 runs 13 residues. CDR3 in DNA: TGCGCCAGCAGCCAAGGTACGGGTCGGGGCCAGTACTTC. It translates to CASSQGTGRGQYF.

J is TRBJ1-2 and V is TRBV5-1; D possibly corresponds to TRBD1 (5 bases). Germline lookup yields CDR1 SGHRS and CDR2 YFSETQ. The CDR3 loop spans 15 amino acids. V was pared by 0 bases and J by 0 bases, with 9 bases between. The DNA of the CDR3 is TGCGCCAGCAGCTTGGTTGGGGGGACTAACTATGGCTACACCTTC. Protein product: CASSLVGGTNYGYTF.